This T cell receptor beta chain is drawn from a study of blood T cell repertoires in COVID-19. The repertoire was sequenced with immunoSEQ multiplex PCR; TCRdb's copy has only in-frame clones and lacks some. Counted here are roughly 100,000 clones, over 70% occurring once; the ten biggest clones make up roughly 0.9%. The CDR3 length is 17 residues. V shed 5 bases, J shed 2 bases, and the junction held 9 bases outside the gene matches. Germline values: CDR1 KGHSH, CDR2 LQKENI. The clonotype was recovered from a human donor with acute or convalescent COVID-19. The donor label of this sample is uncertain. The chain employs TRBV18 and TRBJ2-6; 7 bases are shared with TRBD1. The sequenced sample was peripheral blood. The CDR3 sequence is CASSFSLQGAGANVLTF. CDR3 sequence (DNA): TGTGCCAGCTCATTTTCCCTCCAGGGGGCTGGGGCCAACGTCCTGACTTTC.